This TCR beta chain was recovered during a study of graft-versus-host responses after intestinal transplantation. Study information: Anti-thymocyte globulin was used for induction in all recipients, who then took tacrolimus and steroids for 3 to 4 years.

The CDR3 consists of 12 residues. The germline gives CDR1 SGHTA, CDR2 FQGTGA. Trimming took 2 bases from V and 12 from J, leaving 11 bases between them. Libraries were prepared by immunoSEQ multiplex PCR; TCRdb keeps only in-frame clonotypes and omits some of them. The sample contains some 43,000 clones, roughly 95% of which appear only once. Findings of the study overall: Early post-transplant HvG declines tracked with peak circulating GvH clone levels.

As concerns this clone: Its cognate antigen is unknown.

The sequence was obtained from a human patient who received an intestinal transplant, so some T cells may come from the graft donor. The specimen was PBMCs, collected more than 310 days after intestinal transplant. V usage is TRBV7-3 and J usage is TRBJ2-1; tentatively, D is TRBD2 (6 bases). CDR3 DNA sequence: TGTGCCAGCAGCTTATTCGGGGGAACGCAGTTCTTC. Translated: CASSLFGGTQFF.